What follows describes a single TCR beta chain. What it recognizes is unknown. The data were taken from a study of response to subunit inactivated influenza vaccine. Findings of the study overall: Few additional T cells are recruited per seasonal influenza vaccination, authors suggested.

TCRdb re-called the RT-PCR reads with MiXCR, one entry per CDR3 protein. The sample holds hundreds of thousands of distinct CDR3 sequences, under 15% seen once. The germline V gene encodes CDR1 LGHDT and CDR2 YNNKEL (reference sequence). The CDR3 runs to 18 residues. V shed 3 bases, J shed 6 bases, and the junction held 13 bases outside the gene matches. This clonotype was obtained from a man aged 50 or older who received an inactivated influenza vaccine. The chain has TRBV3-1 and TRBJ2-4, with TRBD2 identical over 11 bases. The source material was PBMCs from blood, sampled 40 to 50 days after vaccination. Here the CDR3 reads CASSHPGGSGGAINIQYF. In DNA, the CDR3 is TGTGCCAGCAGCCATCCCGGTGGTAGCGGGGGGGCAATAAACATTCAGTACTTC.